The 28 T cell receptor beta chains below come from one sample, sequenced in a study of CD8+CD57+ T cells in acquired aplastic anemia. Genomic DNA served as template for TCR beta VDJ and CDR3 profiling. TCRdb redid the calling of the reads with MiXCR, one entry per CDR3 protein. The sample includes about 210,000 distinct CDR3 sequences, roughly 55% of them seen just once. Input material: sorted CD4+, CD8+, or CD8+CD57+ T cells (not recorded which) from PBMCs. Every receptor here comes from a human donor in good health.

Many counts were recorded for this clonotype. The chain joins TRBV7-9 to TRBJ1-1, with 8 bases fitting TRBD1. The junction had 8 bases not matched to a gene; V was cut back by 2 bases and J by 0 bases. CDR1 SEHNR and CDR2 FQNEAQ come from the germline V gene (reference sequence). The CDR3 sequence is 17 residues long. In DNA form, the CDR3 reads TGTGCCAGCAGCTTACCCCAGAGACAGGGGATGAACACTGAAGCTTTCTTT. It translates to CASSLPQRQGMNTEAFF.

This clonotype was picked up a small number of times. The V call is TRBV27, the J call TRBJ1-1; D unclear. Germline CDR1 is MNHEY and CDR2 is SMNVEV (reference sequence). The CDR3 covers 13 residues. V was clipped by 8 bases and J by 3 bases, with 13 bases between them. CDR3: CASSPATDTEAFF. The CDR3 DNA reads as TGTGCCAGCTCCCCCGCGACGGACACTGAAGCTTTCTTT.

Remarks on this clonotype: A read error may be the cause here, since a much bigger clone is one base away. This sequence joins TRBV12-3 or TRBV12-4 and TRBJ2-1, with 14 bases identical to TRBD2. The CDR3 loop spans 15 amino acids. This CDR3 is CASRGLAGAYNQQFF. The CDR3 DNA is TGTGCCAGCAGGGGACTAGCGGGGGCCTACAATCAGCAGTTCTTC.

The rearrangement uses TRBV20-1 and TRBJ1-1; D uncertain. Trimming removed 3 bases from V and 4 bases from J, with 12 bases in between. Germline V gene lookup returns CDR1 DFQATT and CDR2 SNEGSKA (reference sequence). The CDR3 spans 13 residues. This chain's CDR3 is CSASTEYLTEAFF. The CDR3 nucleotides read TGCAGTGCTAGCACCGAGTACCTCACTGAAGCTTTCTTT.

This clonotype has a count of ten or more. The chain is built from TRBV7-9 and TRBJ1-2; D ambiguous. Germline V gene data show CDR1 as SEHNR and CDR2 as FQNEAQ (reference sequence). The CDR3 spans 11 residues. Trimming pared 4 bases from V and 3 bases from J, leaving 3 bases between. The CDR3 loop reads CASSSDYGYTF. Written as DNA, the CDR3 is TGTGCCAGCAGCTCGGACTATGGCTACACCTTC.

This clonotype was detected many times. The rearrangement uses TRBV4-1 and TRBJ2-1, with D hard to call. Trimming shortened V by 4 bases and J by 8 bases, and 9 bases separated the two germline ends. CDR3 size: 12 residues. CDR1 and CDR2 from the germline V gene are MGHRA and YSYEKL. CDR3 residues: CASSRQWDEQFF. CDR3 DNA: TGCGCCAGCAGCCGGCAGTGGGATGAGCAGTTCTTC.

The chain joins TRBV7-2 to TRBJ2-7; possibly TRBD2 for D (5 bases). This CDR3 is built from 14 residues. Germline assignment: CDR1 SGHTA and CDR2 FQGNSA. V shed 5 bases and J shed 1 base, with 12 bases lying between them. The CDR3 loop reads CASSGEGGSYEQYF. In DNA, the CDR3 is TGTGCCAGCAGCGGAGAGGGCGGATCCTACGAGCAGTACTTC.

The rearrangement joins TRBV19 to TRBJ2-1, with 13 positions matching TRBD2. V lost 5 bases, J lost 7 bases, and 8 bases stayed unmatched. The CDR3 is 16 amino acids. Germline loops: CDR1 LNHDA, CDR2 SQIVND (reference sequence). The CDR3 here is CASSPRTSGRLNEQFF. CDR3 DNA: TGTGCCAGTAGTCCCCGGACTAGCGGGAGATTGAATGAGCAGTTCTTC.

This clonotype appeared many times. J is TRBJ2-2 and V is TRBV24-1, with 9 bases aligning to TRBD1. From germline, CDR1 is KGHDR and CDR2 SFDVKD. The CDR3 runs 15 residues. The ends lost 7 bases at V and 3 bases at J; junction bases unmatched: 5. The CDR3 DNA sequence: TGTGCCACCAGCCACCGGGACAGGGACACCGGGGAGCTGTTTTTT. Translating gives CATSHRDRDTGELFF.

This clonotype is a singleton in its sample. The CDR3 is CASSLTPDGARGYTF. CDR3 coding DNA: TGTGCCAGCAGCTTAACTCCGGATGGGGCTCGGGGCTACACCTTC. The J gene is TRBJ1-2, the V gene TRBV7-3; a possible D gene is TRBD1 (5 bases). Trimming took 0 bases from V and 8 from J, leaving 16 bases between them. Germline V gene sequence: CDR1 SGHTA, CDR2 FQGTGA. CDR3 length: 15 residues.

The V gene is TRBV30, the J gene TRBJ2-7; D may be TRBD1 or TRBD2 (5 bases each). V dropped 6 bases and J dropped 2 bases, with 14 bases sitting between them. Germline-derived CDR1 and CDR2 are GTSNPN and SVGIG (reference sequence). CDR3 size: 13 residues. Here the CDR3 reads CACGTVLPYEQYF. The DNA for the CDR3 is TGTGCCTGCGGGACGGTACTACCCTACGAGCAGTACTTC.

This clonotype was recorded once. Germline and junction disagree at one end, which may indicate a read error. J is TRBJ2-7 and V is TRBV20-1, with TRBD2 matching over 9 bases. Germline V gives CDR1 DFQATT, CDR2 SNEGSKA (reference sequence). The CDR3 sequence is 15 residues long. The CDR3 nucleotides are TGCAGTGTTGACGTGCGGCTAGCGGGGTCGGGCGAGCGGTACTTC. It codes for CSVDVRLAGSGERYF.

This chain joins TRBV19 and TRBJ2-7, with 8 nucleotides matching TRBD2. The junction had 9 bases not matched to a gene; V was cut back by 9 bases and J by 8 bases. The CDR3 is 12 residues long. Germline CDR1 and CDR2: LNHDA and SQIVND (reference sequence). The CDR3 bases are TGTGCCAGCAGCGTAGCGGGAAAACAGCAGTACTTC. This codes for CASSVAGKQQYF. Together with reference TRBV19 and TRBJ2-7, the CDR3 gives the full variable domain: DGGITQSPKYLFRKEGQNVTLSCEQNLNHDAMYWYRQDPGQGLRLIYYSQIVNDFQKGDIAEGYSVSREKKESFPLTVTSAQKNPTAFYLCASSVAGKQQYFGPGTRLTVT.

This clonotype was seen a few times. The rearrangement joins TRBV24-1 to TRBJ2-7; weak D call: TRBD2 (6 bases). The CDR3 spans 16 residues. Trimming cost V 3 bases and J 2 bases, with 16 bases left between them. CDR1 and CDR2 from the germline V gene are KGHDR and SFDVKD. As DNA, the CDR3 is TGTGCCACCAGTGATGCGACCGGGACTGGAGCCTACGAGCAGTACTTC. This sequence encodes CATSDATGTGAYEQYF.

This clonotype was counted ten times or more. V is TRBV9 and J is TRBJ1-1; a weak D match, TRBD1 (6 bases). Trimming removed 3 bases at V and 1 base at J, with 16 bases between. The CDR3 is 16 amino acids. The germline gives CDR1 SGDLS, CDR2 YYNGEE. CDR3 residues: CASSGPIQGGNTEAFF. The CDR3 DNA is TGTGCCAGCAGCGGACCGATACAGGGTGGGAACACTGAAGCTTTCTTT. The full variable domain, in which reference TRBV9 and TRBJ1-1 provide the parts outside the CDR3, is DSGVTQTPKHLITATGQRVTLRCSPRSGDLSVYWYQQSLDQGLQFLIQYYNGEERAKGNILERFSAQQFPDLHSELNLSSLELGDSALYFCASSGPIQGGNTEAFFGQGTRLTVV.

This clonotype was seen ten or more times. The rearrangement joins TRBV5-8 to TRBJ2-1; TRBD2 might be the D (6 bases). The germline V and J ends were trimmed by 4 bases and 2 bases, with 13 bases remaining between them. The CDR3 sequence is 15 residues long. Germline V gene sequence: CDR1 SGHTS, CDR2 YDEGEE. The CDR3: CASSTSGTPYNEQFF. CDR3 DNA: TGTGCCAGCAGCACTTCCGGGACTCCCTACAATGAGCAGTTCTTC.

This clonotype was recorded at least ten times. CDR3 nucleotides: TGTGCCAGCCGGGACAGGGACTACGAGCAGTACTTC. This encodes CASRDRDYEQYF. The J gene is TRBJ2-7, the V gene TRBV19, with TRBD1 identical over 9 bases. Losses at the gene ends were 9 bases for V and 3 bases for J; bases not matched to a gene: 3. The CDR3 totals 12 residues. Per the germline V gene, CDR1 is LNHDA and CDR2 is SQIVND (reference sequence). Full variable domain (remainder filled in from reference TRBV19 and TRBJ2-7): DGGITQSPKYLFRKEGQNVTLSCEQNLNHDAMYWYRQDPGQGLRLIYYSQIVNDFQKGDIAEGYSVSREKKESFPLTVTSAQKNPTAFYLCASRDRDYEQYFGPGTRLTVT.

This clonotype occurred a few times. This chain joins TRBV20-1 and TRBJ2-1, with TRBD2 as a possible D gene (6 bases). The germline V gene encodes CDR1 DFQATT and CDR2 SNEGSKA (reference sequence). The V and J ends lost 3 bases and 8 bases respectively, with 17 bases between them. The CDR3 consists of 14 residues. The CDR3 loop reads CSASGGPSGDEQFF. The CDR3 DNA reads as TGCAGTGCTAGCGGCGGACCCTCGGGGGATGAGCAGTTCTTC.

The chain has TRBV6-2 or TRBV6-3 and TRBJ2-7; 10 nucleotides align to TRBD2. The germline gives CDR1 MNHEY, CDR2 SVGEGT. The length of the CDR3 is 15 residues. The trim removed 8 bases at V and 4 bases at J, leaving 11 bases unmatched. The CDR3 region is CASGPYSGGVYEQYF. CDR3 DNA: TGTGCCAGCGGCCCTTACAGCGGGGGGGTTTACGAGCAGTACTTC.

This sequence joins TRBV24-1 and TRBJ2-3, with D hard to call. The CDR3 runs to 13 residues. Per the germline V gene, CDR1 is KGHDR and CDR2 is SFDVKD. The V and J ends lost 4 bases and 4 bases respectively, with 8 bases between them. This CDR3 reads CATSEGAPDTQYF. CDR3 coding DNA: TGTGCCACCAGTGAAGGAGCTCCAGATACGCAGTATTTT.

The chain is built from TRBV2 and TRBJ1-2, with D tentatively TRBD1 (6 bases). Germline CDR1 reads SNHLY; CDR2 reads FYNNEI. Trimming stripped 4 bases from V and 8 bases from J, with 14 bases between. This CDR3 is 13 amino acids long. This CDR3 reads CASSGGGGDGYTF. DNA for the CDR3: TGTGCCAGCAGTGGGGGGGGGGGCGACGGCTACACCTTC.

This rearrangement joins TRBV15 to TRBJ1-5; possible D gene TRBD1, 5 bases. V was pared by 0 bases and J by 0 bases, with 12 bases between. Germline CDR1 is LNHNV and CDR2 is YYDKDF (reference sequence). CDR3 length equals 17 residues. The CDR3 region is CATSRDQWGLSNQPQHF. In nucleotides, the CDR3 is TGTGCCACCAGCAGAGATCAGTGGGGCCTTAGCAATCAGCCCCAGCATTTT.

The rearrangement uses TRBV6-2 or TRBV6-3 and TRBJ2-7; 8 positions agree with TRBD1. CDR3 size: 12 residues. With V trimmed by 7 bases and J by 6 bases, 5 bases remained unmatched. Germline loops: CDR1 MNHEY, CDR2 SVGEGT. The CDR3 nucleotides read TGTGCCAGCAACAGGGGGGCCTCCGAGCAGTACTTC. The encoded protein is CASNRGASEQYF.

Concerning this clonotype itself: One junction end disagrees with the germline gene, perhaps due to a read error. V gene TRBV7-7 combines with J gene TRBJ1-6; D is uncertain. CDR1 is SSHAT, CDR2 FNYEAQ, per germline (reference sequence). CDR3 length: 17 residues. CDR3 loop: CASSSPLPIRTGSPLHF. The CDR3 DNA follows: TGTGCTAGCAGCTCCCCCCTCCCAATAAGGACTGGTTCACCCCTCCACTTT.

This clonotype came up many times. This chain links TRBV25-1 with TRBJ2-3; a weak D match, TRBD1 (6 bases). V lost 6 bases to trimming and J lost 2 bases, with 18 bases between them. The CDR3 is 16 amino acids. Germline-derived CDR1 and CDR2 are MGHDK and SYGVNS. Here the CDR3 reads CASSPPGGQPTDTQYF. The CDR3 coding sequence is TGTGCCAGCAGCCCCCCAGGCGGACAGCCCACAGATACGCAGTATTTT. The full variable domain, rest sourced from reference TRBV25-1 and TRBJ2-3, is EADIYQTPRYLVIGTGKKITLECSQTMGHDKMYWYQQDPGMELHLIHYSYGVNSTEKGDLSSESTVSRIRTEHFPLTLESARPSHTSQYLCASSPPGGQPTDTQYFGPGTRLTVL.

For this clonotype: As the CDR3 is not closed by the conserved phenylalanine or tryptophan, this likely results from a read error. The chain uses TRBV4-3 and TRBJ2-1; TRBD2 agrees at 8 bases. The germline V gene encodes CDR1 LGHNA and CDR2 YSLEER. The CDR3 has 16 residues. The CDR3 DNA reads as TGCGCCAGCAGCCAAGGGGCGGGGGGTTTCTACAGTGAGCAGTTCCTC. This codes for CASSQGAGGFYSEQFL.

On this clonotype itself: The junction shows a germline mismatch at one end, possibly a read error. The V and J genes are TRBV7-3 and TRBJ2-1; 11 nucleotides agree with TRBD2. CDR1 is SGHTA, CDR2 FQGTGA, per germline. This CDR3 contains 17 residues. The DNA of the CDR3 is TGTGCCAGCAGTTTAATAGCGGGAGGGCCCTCCTACAATGAGCAGTTCTTC. This gives the protein CASSLIAGGPSYNEQFF.

The rearrangement links TRBV10-3 to TRBJ2-3; D gene ambiguous. CDR3 size: 15 residues. Germline values: CDR1 ENHRY, CDR2 SYGVKD. Trimming pared 10 bases from V and 0 bases from J, leaving 17 bases between. The CDR3 nucleotides are TGTGCCACATCTGGGTCTGGAATCAGCACAGATACGCAGTATTTT. Protein product: CATSGSGISTDTQYF.